This T cell receptor beta chain was observed in a study of T cell responses to AZD1222 COVID-19 vaccine. Study-level points and caveats: Only after the peak T cell response were repertoires sampled. CD4 TCRs covered the whole spike, strongest at regions 160-218 and 743-854.

Method: immunoSEQ multiplex PCR; TCRdb's copy keeps in-frame clones and lacks some. The table has 70,000 to 95,000 clones, roughly 90% seen once. Worth noting for this clone: Its specificity is unknown.

The CDR3 runs to 11 residues. Trimming stripped 0 bases from V and 7 bases from J, with 6 bases between. Germline values: CDR1 GTSNPN, CDR2 SVGIG (reference sequence). The genes are TRBV30 and TRBJ1-2; D is ambiguous. This sequence was found in an adult who received the AZD1222 COVID-19 vaccine. The starting material was peripheral blood, obtained 28 days after the second AZD1222 dose. The CDR3 loop reads CAWSVRVGYTF. CDR3 nucleotide sequence: TGTGCCTGGAGTGTACGGGTTGGCTACACCTTC.